Sequencing of this T cell receptor beta chain was carried out in a study of sequential checkpoint blockade in melanoma. Across the whole study: Maintenance nivolumab came after either treatment sequence.

The treatment denotes: randomized to nivolumab then ipilimumab (arm A) or the reverse (arm B). No patient had prior DNA-damaging chemotherapy. PBMC sorting kept live CD3+CD8+ cells without CD19 or CD56. V lost 3 bases and J lost 5; bases outside the gene matches: 8. CDR3 length: 14 residues. Germline lookup yields CDR1 SGDLS and CDR2 YYNGEE. Clones were sequenced by immunoSEQ multiplex PCR, and TCRdb holds only the in-frame ones, with some missing. The sample includes about 12,000 clones, 60% to 75% of them seen just once. The chain carries TRBV9 and TRBJ2-7, with 7 nucleotides matching TRBD1. This clonotype was obtained from a human donor with melanoma. The starting material was CD8+ T cells sorted from blood (inferred from file names), obtained from a patient given nivolumab and ipilimumab in sequence. The CDR3 spells CASSASGTGDEQYF. CDR3 DNA sequence: TGTGCCAGCAGCGCCTCCGGAACAGGGGACGAGCAGTACTTC.